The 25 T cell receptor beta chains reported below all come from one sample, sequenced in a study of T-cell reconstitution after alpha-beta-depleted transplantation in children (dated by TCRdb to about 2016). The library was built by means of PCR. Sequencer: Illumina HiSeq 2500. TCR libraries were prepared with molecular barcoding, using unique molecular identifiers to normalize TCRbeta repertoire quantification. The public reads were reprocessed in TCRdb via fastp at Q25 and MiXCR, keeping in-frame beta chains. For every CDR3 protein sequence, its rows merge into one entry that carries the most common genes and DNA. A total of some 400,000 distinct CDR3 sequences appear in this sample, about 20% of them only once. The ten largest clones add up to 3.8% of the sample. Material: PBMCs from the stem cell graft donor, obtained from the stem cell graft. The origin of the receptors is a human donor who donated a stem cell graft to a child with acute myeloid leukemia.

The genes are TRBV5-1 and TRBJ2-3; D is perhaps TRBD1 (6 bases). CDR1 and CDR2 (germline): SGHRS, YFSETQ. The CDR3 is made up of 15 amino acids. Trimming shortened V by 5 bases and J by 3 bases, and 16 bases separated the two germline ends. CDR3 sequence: CASRFSGAWTDTQYF. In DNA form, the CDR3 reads TGCGCCAGCAGGTTCTCAGGGGCATGGACAGATACGCAGTATTTT.

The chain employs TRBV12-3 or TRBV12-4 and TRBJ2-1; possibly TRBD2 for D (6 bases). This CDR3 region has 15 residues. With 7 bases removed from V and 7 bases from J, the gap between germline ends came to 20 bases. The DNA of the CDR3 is TGTGCCAGCAATCGAGACGGGCTAGCGAGGAATGAGCAGTTCTTC. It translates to CASNRDGLARNEQFF.

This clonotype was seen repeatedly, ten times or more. The CDR3 DNA is TGCAGTGCTAGTGGGAGGTGGTTGGCCGACACAGATACGCAGTATTTT. Protein: CSASGRWLADTDTQYF. The chain has TRBV20-1 and TRBJ2-3; maybe TRBD2 (6 bases). Germline V lookup: CDR1 DFQATT, CDR2 SNEGSKA (reference sequence). This CDR3 is built from 16 residues. Trimming cost V 3 bases and J 2 bases, with 18 bases left between them.

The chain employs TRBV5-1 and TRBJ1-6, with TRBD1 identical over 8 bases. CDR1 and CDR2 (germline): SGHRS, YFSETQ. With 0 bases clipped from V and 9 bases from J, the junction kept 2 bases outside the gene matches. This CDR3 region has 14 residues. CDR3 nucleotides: TGCGCCAGCAGCTTGGAAACAGGGGGTTCACCCCTCCACTTT. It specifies CASSLETGGSPLHF. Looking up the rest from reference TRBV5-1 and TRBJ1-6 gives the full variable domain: KAGVTQTPRYLIKTRGQQVTLSCSPISGHRSVSWYQQTPGQGLQFLFEYFSETQRNKGNFPGRFSGRQFSNSRSEMNVSTLELGDSALYLCASSLETGGSPLHFGNGTRLTVT.

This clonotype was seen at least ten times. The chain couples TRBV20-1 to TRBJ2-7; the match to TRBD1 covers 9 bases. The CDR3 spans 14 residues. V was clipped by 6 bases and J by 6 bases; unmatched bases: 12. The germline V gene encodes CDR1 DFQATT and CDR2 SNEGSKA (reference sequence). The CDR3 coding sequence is TGCAGTGCGAGCCAGCTGGGACAGGGCGGCGAGCAGTACTTC. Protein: CSASQLGQGGEQYF.

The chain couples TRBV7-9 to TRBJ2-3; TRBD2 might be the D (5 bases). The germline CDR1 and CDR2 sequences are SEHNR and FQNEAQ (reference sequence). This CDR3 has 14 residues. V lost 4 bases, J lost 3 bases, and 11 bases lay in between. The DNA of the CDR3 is TGTGCCAGCAGCTCGCCACTAGTTACAGATACGCAGTATTTT. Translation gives CASSSPLVTDTQYF.

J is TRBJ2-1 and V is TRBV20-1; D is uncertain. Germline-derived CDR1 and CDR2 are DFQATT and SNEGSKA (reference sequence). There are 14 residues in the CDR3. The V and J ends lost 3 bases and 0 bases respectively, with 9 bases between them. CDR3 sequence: CSASWGSSYNEQFF. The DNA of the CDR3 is TGCAGTGCTAGTTGGGGTAGCTCCTACAATGAGCAGTTCTTC.

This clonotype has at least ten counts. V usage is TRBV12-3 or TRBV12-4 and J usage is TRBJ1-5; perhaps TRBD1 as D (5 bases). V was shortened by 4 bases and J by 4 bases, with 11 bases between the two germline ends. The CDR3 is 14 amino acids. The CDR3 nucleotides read TGTGCCAGCAGTTACAGTGGGGGGAATCAGCCCCAGCATTTT. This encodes CASSYSGGNQPQHF.

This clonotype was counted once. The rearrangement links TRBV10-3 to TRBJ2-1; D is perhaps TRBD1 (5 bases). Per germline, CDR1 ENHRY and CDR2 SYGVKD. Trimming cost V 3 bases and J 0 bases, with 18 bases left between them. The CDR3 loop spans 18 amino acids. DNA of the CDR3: TGTGCCATCAGTGAAGAAGGGGCCGCTCCGAGCTCCTACAATGAGCAGTTCTTC. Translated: CAISEEGAAPSSYNEQFF.

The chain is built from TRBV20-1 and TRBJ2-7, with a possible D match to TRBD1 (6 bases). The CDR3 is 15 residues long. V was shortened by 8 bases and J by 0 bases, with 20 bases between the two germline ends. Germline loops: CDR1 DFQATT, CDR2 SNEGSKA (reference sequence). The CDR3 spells CSPSGKTGRSYEQYF. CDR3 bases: TGCAGTCCATCAGGAAAGACAGGCCGCTCCTACGAGCAGTACTTC.

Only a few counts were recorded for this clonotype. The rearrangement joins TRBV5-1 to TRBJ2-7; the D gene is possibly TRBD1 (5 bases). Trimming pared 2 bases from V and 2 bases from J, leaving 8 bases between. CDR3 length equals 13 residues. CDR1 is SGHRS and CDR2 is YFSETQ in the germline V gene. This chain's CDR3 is CASSLQAPYEQYF. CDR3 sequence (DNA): TGCGCCAGCAGCTTACAGGCCCCCTACGAGCAGTACTTC. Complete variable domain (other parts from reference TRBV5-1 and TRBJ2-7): KAGVTQTPRYLIKTRGQQVTLSCSPISGHRSVSWYQQTPGQGLQFLFEYFSETQRNKGNFPGRFSGRQFSNSRSEMNVSTLELGDSALYLCASSLQAPYEQYFGPGTRLTVT.

The CDR3 bases are TGCGCCAGCAGTGAGACTCAGACCTACAATGAGCAGTTCTTC. It encodes CASSETQTYNEQFF. The chain carries TRBV5-1 and TRBJ2-1; unclear D gene. Germline V gene data show CDR1 as SGHRS and CDR2 as YFSETQ. The CDR3 totals 14 residues. Trimming pared 5 bases from V and 2 bases from J, leaving 11 bases between.

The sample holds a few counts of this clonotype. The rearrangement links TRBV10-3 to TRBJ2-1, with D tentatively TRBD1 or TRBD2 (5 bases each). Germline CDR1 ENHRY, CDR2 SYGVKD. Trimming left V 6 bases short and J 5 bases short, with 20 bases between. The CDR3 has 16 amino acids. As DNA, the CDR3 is TGTGCCATCAGCCCCTTTGCCGGGACCAACAACAATGAGCAGTTCTTC. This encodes CAISPFAGTNNNEQFF.

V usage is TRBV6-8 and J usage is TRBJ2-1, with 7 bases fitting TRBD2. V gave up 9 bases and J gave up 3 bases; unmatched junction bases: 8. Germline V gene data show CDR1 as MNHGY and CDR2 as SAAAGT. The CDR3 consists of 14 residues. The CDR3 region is CARHGRPHYNEQFF. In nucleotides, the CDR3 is TGTGCCAGACACGGGAGGCCACACTACAATGAGCAGTTCTTC.

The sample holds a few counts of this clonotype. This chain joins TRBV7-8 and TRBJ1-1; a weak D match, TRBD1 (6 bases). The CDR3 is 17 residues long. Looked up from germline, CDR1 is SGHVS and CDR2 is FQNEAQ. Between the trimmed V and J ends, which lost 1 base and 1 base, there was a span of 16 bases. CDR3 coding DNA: TGTGCCAGCAGCTTAGGGGTCCCGGGACATTCGAACACTGAAGCTTTCTTT. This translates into CASSLGVPGHSNTEAFF.

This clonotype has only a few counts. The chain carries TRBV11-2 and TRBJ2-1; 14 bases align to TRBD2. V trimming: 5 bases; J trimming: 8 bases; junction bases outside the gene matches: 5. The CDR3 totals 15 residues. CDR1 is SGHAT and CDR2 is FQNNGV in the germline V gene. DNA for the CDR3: TGTGCCAGCAGCCCGGGACTAGCGGGAGCACATGAGCAGTTCTTC. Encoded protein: CASSPGLAGAHEQFF.

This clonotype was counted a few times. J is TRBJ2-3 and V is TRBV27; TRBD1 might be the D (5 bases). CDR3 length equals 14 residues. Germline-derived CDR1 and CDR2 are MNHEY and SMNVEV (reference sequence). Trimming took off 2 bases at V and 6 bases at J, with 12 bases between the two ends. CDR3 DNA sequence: TGTGCCAGCAGTTTACGCAGGGCGTCGGATACGCAGTATTTT. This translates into CASSLRRASDTQYF.

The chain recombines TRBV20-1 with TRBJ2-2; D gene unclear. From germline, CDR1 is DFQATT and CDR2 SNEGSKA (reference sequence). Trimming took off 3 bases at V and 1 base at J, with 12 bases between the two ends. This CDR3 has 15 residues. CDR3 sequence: CSARSGWENTGELFF. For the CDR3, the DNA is TGCAGTGCTAGGTCTGGGTGGGAGAACACCGGGGAGCTGTTTTTT.

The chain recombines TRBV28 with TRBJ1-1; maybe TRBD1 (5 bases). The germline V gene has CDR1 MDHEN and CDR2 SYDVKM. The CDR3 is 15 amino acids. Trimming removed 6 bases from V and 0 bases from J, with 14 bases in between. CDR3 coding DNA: TGTGCCAGCAGCCGCCCTCCGGGACTGAACACTGAAGCTTTCTTT. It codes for CASSRPPGLNTEAFF.

The CDR3 here is CASSLDITSTDTQYF. The CDR3 DNA reads as TGTGCCAGCAGCTTAGACATTACCAGCACAGATACGCAGTATTTT. V gene TRBV7-6 combines with J gene TRBJ2-3; the D is unclear. The CDR3 sequence is 15 residues long. Germline loops: CDR1 SGHVS, CDR2 FNYEAQ. V was clipped by 1 base and J by 0 bases, with 8 bases between them.

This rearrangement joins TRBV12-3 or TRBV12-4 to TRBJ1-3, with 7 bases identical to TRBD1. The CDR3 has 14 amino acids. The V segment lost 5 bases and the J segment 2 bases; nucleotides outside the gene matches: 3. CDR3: CASSRGTAGNTIYF. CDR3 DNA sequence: TGTGCCAGCAGTCGTGGGACAGCTGGAAACACCATATATTTT.

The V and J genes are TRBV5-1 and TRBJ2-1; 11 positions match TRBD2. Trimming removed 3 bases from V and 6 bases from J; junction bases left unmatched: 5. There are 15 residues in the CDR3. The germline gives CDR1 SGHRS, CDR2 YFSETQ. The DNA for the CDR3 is TGCGCCAGCAGCTCTCCCGGGACTAGCGGCAATGAGCAGTTCTTC. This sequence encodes CASSSPGTSGNEQFF.

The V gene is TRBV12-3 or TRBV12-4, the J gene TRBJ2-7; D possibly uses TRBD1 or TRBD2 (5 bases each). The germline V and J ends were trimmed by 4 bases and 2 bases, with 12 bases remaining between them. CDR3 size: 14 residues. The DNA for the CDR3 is TGTGCCAGCAGTTACCGGGACGGCACCTACGAGCAGTACTTC. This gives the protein CASSYRDGTYEQYF.

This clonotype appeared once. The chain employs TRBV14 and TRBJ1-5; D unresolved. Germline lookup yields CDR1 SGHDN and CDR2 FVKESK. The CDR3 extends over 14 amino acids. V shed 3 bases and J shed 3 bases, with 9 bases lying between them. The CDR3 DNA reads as TGTGCCAGCAGCCAGGGGAGTACCAATCAGCCCCAGCATTTT. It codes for CASSQGSTNQPQHF.

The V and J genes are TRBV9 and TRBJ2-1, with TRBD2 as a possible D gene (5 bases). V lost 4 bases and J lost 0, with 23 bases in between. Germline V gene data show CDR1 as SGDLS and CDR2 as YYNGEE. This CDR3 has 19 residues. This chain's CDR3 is CASSPPYEGSGSSYNEQFF. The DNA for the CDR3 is TGTGCCAGCAGCCCCCCATACGAGGGTTCGGGGAGCTCCTACAATGAGCAGTTCTTC.